The 4 T cell receptor beta chains given below trace back to one sample, sequenced in a study of blood T cell repertoires in COVID-19. Assay: immunoSEQ multiplex PCR; the TCRdb copy retains only in-frame clones and omits some. Among some 72,000 clones listed, approximately 89% were seen once. Sequencing input: peripheral blood. These receptors came from a man aged 45 to 65 with active or convalescent COVID-19.

The V and J genes are TRBV5-1 and TRBJ2-3, with TRBD2 identical over 14 bases. The CDR3 runs to 16 residues. Germline CDR1 SGHRS, CDR2 YFSETQ. The junction had 6 bases not matched to a gene; V was cut back by 4 bases and J by 5 bases. This chain's CDR3 is CASSRTSGGYGDTQYF. CDR3 nucleotides: TGCGCCAGCAGCCGGACTAGCGGGGGGTACGGAGATACGCAGTATTTT. Full variable domain (missing parts from reference TRBV5-1 and TRBJ2-3): KAGVTQTPRYLIKTRGQQVTLSCSPISGHRSVSWYQQTPGQGLQFLFEYFSETQRNKGNFPGRFSGRQFSNSRSEMNVSTLELGDSALYLCASSRTSGGYGDTQYFGPGTRLTVL.

The rearrangement uses TRBV11-2 and TRBJ2-3; 7 bases line up with TRBD2. This CDR3 region has 14 residues. Trimming cost V 5 bases and J 0 bases; bases outside gene matches: 2. The V gene's germline CDR1 is SGHAT and CDR2 FQNNGV. Here the CDR3 DNA reads TGTGCCAGCAGCATTAGCGGGAGCACAGATACGCAGTATTTT. This gives the protein CASSISGSTDTQYF.

The CDR3 region has the DNA TGTGCCAGCTCAACGGGGGACAGGGTTGAAGCTTTCTTT. Translation: CASSTGDRVEAFF. The gene calls are TRBV18 and TRBJ1-1, with 9 bases aligning to TRBD1. This CDR3 comprises 13 residues. Losses at the gene ends were 5 bases for V and 7 bases for J; bases not matched to a gene: 5. Per germline, CDR1 KGHSH and CDR2 LQKENI.

This clone showed up just a few times. The gene calls are TRBV6-6 and TRBJ1-1, with a possible D match to TRBD1 (5 bases). The germline V and J ends were trimmed by 6 bases and 0 bases, with 14 bases remaining between them. The germline V gene encodes CDR1 MNHNY and CDR2 SVGAGI (reference sequence). The CDR3 runs 15 residues. CDR3 loop: CASSLAYRLNTEAFF. The CDR3, as DNA: TGTGCCAGCAGCTTAGCTTACAGGTTGAACACTGAAGCTTTCTTT.